What follows describes a single T cell receptor (beta chain). What this receptor recognizes is not known. A junction end diverges from the germline sequence, so it may reflect a read error. The germline V gene encodes CDR1 LGHDT and CDR2 YNNKEL (reference sequence). The CDR3 numbers 13 residues from cysteine through phenylalanine. Just the 39-base CDR3 DNA is kept, in frame starting at base 1. This entry is derived from a study of Graves' ophthalmopathy and Graves' hyperthyroidism (dated by TCRdb to 2016 to 2019). As for the study more broadly: Peripheral blood was collected at initial diagnosis, before any treatment. The study used TCR beta repertoire signatures to distinguish Graves' ophthalmopathy from Graves' hyperthyroidism and to predict progression to ophthalmopathy. In total, 135 blood samples were TCR-sequenced: some 43 ophthalmopathy, some 75 hyperthyroidism and approximately 17 hyperthyroidism-to-ophthalmopathy patients. A discovery set of 100 patients (about 45 ophthalmopathy, 55 to 65 stable hyperthyroidism) was enrolled to explore V-J signatures distinguishing ophthalmopathy from hyperthyroidism. An independent validation cohort comprised 18 to 20 hyperthyroidism patients and 15 to 17 patients who later progressed from hyperthyroidism to ophthalmopathy. In roughly six hyperthyroidism patients, the T-cell repertoires found in thyroid tissue were compared with those found in blood. Once sampling was done, hyperthyroidism patients were given methimazole at a starting dose of 30 mg daily, while ophthalmopathy patients were given high-dose intravenous methylprednisolone. The 100 or so discovery patients were randomly split 7:3 into training and test sets.

Summary of the overall study and its limitations: No statistical method was used to set the sample size in advance, and the investigators knew which group each participant was assigned to. In validation, the model predicted ophthalmopathy progression with more than 55% sensitivity and 72% to 80% specificity; some 13 predicted patients were CT-confirmed with GO in a median of about 7.1 months. Most expanded thyroid clonotypes with frequency above 0.001 were also detected in blood, suggesting blood repertoires may reflect the thyroid immune response. In cross-validation, the 13-signature model distinguished ophthalmopathy from stable hyperthyroidism with about 90% sensitivity and almost 83% specificity, and in the test set the corresponding values were roughly 78% and 74%.

Ophthalmopathy patients were characterized by moderately to severely active disease, a Clinical Activity Score of at least 3, a NOSPECS grade of at least 4, and a disease duration under 3 months. Patients with other autoimmune diseases, uncontrolled infections, pregnancy or lactation were excluded. Clinical symptoms, serum thyroxine, TRAb, thyroid ultrasound and orbital computed tomography formed the basis of the diagnosis. Using Ficoll-Paque density gradient centrifugation, PBMCs were isolated from 8.5 to 10 ml of fresh peripheral blood. Total RNA was extracted with Trizol reagent and quality-checked on an Agilent 2100 Bioanalyzer. For repertoire sequencing, the TCR beta CDR3 regions were amplified from RNA transcripts. A first-round RT-PCR used HTBI primers with the Qiagen OneStep RT-PCR kit, followed by a second-round multiplex PCR, size selection and purification. Sequencing of the libraries was carried out on an Illumina HiSeq2000 in paired-end mode with 100 bp reads. The study's processing was this. SOAPnuke was used for read processing, and reads with adapters, uncalled bases, a mean Phred below 15, or no exact constant-primer or identifier match were discarded. High-quality paired reads were merged with COPE v1.2.5. Each unique nucleotide sequence was defined as a clonotype, and clonotypes were aligned to IMGT TRB V, D and J references with MiTCR v1.1. Analysis was restricted to V-J combinations with a frequency above 0.0001, which covered roughly 99% of repertoires. For each V-J combination, a TCR clonal expansion and chaos score was defined as the ratio of F50 clonal expansion to chaos observed in the TCRdist matrix. Features were reduced by Welch's t-statistics and random forest to 10 to 15 V-J combinations, which fed a naive Bayes classifier. The similarity between thyroid and blood repertoires was quantified using the Morisita-Horn index. In-frame beta chains were kept once TCRdb had trimmed the public reads at Q25 with fastp and called clones with MiXCR. When rows share a CDR3 protein, they turn into one entry using the most common DNA and genes. The V and J calls were determined by TCRdb, not by the authors. The sample records approximately 500,000 distinct CDR3 sequences, over 13% of which are singletons. Approximately 9.8% of the sample lies in the top ten.

The sequenced sample was blood. The receptor's source is a woman aged 25-40 years with Graves' ophthalmopathy. Donor details come from another sample of the same person, matched by shared clones. Rearrangement joined TRBV3-1 to TRBJ1-1, and TRBD1 matches 8 of the central bases. Here the CDR3 is given as CASGQGARTEAFF. The base sequence is TGTGCCAGCGGCCAGGGGGCGCGGACTGAAGCTTTCTTT.